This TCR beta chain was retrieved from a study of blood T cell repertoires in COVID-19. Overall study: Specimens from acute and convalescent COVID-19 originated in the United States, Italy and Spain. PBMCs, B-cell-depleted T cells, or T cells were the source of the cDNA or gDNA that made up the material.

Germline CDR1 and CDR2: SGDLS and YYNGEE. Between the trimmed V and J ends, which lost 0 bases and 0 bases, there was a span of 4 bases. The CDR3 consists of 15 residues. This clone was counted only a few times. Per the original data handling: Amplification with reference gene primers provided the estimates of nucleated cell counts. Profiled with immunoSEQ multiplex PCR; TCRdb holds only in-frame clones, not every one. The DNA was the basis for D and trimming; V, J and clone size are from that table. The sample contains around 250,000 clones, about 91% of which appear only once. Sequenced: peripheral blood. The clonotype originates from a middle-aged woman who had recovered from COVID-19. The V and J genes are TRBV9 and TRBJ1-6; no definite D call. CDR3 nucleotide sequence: TGTGCCAGCAGCGTAGGGAGCTCCTATAATTCACCCCTCCACTTT. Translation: CASSVGSSYNSPLHF.